One and the same sample provided the 20 T cell receptor beta chains below, sequenced in a study of CD8+CD57+ T cells in acquired aplastic anemia. Profiles of TCR beta VDJ and CDR3 were generated from a genomic DNA template. One entry per CDR3 protein results from TCRdb running MiXCR on the reads. The sample carries around 130,000 distinct CDR3 sequences, 50% to 70% recorded once. In patients chosen for sequencing, flow cytometry had shown CD8+CD57+ cell expansion. The source material was sorted CD4+, CD8+, or CD8+CD57+ T cells (not recorded which) from PBMCs. These receptors all stem from a human donor with aplastic anemia.

V is TRBV15 and J is TRBJ1-6; tentative D call: TRBD1 (6 bases). The CDR3 covers 14 residues. Trimming cost V 4 bases and J 8 bases, with 12 bases left between them. Looked up from germline, CDR1 is LNHNV and CDR2 is YYDKDF (reference sequence). DNA for the CDR3: TGTGCCACCAGCAAAGGGGGGCAGGATTCACCCCTCCACTTT. This gives the protein CATSKGGQDSPLHF.

The CDR3 spells CATSRLSSGTSTDTQYF. The CDR3 nucleotides read TGTGCCACCAGCAGATTGAGTAGCGGAACTAGCACAGATACGCAGTATTTT. This sequence joins TRBV15 and TRBJ2-3, with D possibly TRBD2 on 6 matching bases. V was cut by 2 bases and J by 0 bases, with 15 bases left in between. There are 17 residues in the CDR3. In germline, CDR1 is LNHNV, CDR2 YYDKDF (reference sequence).

This clonotype was picked up a small number of times. The chain employs TRBV24-1 and TRBJ2-5, with TRBD1 matching over 7 bases. CDR3 size: 15 residues. Germline CDR1 and CDR2: KGHDR and SFDVKD. After removal of 3 bases from V and 0 bases from J, the junction contained 3 bases not matched to a gene. The CDR3 sequence is CATSDLTGNQETQYF. CDR3 bases: TGTGCCACCAGTGATCTGACAGGGAACCAAGAGACCCAGTACTTC.

This clonotype was detected a few times. V is TRBV13 and J is TRBJ2-1; 8 bases map to TRBD2. This CDR3 has 15 amino acids. CDR1 is PRHDT, CDR2 FYEKMQ, per germline (reference sequence). Trimming took 8 bases from V and 6 from J; bases not matched to a gene: 12. CDR3 DNA: TGTGCCAGCCGGGCGGGAGCGGGAGTTCCCAATGAGCAGTTCTTC. This codes for CASRAGAGVPNEQFF.

This CDR3 reads CASSLEGNSNQPQHF. The CDR3 nucleotides read TGCGCCAGCAGCTTGGAAGGGAACAGCAATCAGCCCCAGCATTTT. The chain couples TRBV5-1 to TRBJ1-5; D not certain. This CDR3 is 15 amino acids long. Trimming shortened V by 0 bases and J by 1 base, and 8 bases separated the two germline ends. Germline CDR1 SGHRS, CDR2 YFSETQ.

Regarding this clonotype: This may stem from a read error, because a much larger clone lies one nucleotide away. The V call is TRBV27, the J call TRBJ2-7, with D possibly matching TRBD1 (5 bases). Trimming cost V 7 bases and J 2 bases, with 9 bases left between them. Germline assignment: CDR1 MNHEY and CDR2 SMNVEV (reference sequence). CDR3 length: 12 residues. This CDR3 reads CASMAGTYEQYF. The CDR3 DNA sequence: TGTGCCAGCATGGCAGGGACCTACGAGCAGTACTTC.

The rearrangement joins TRBV2 to TRBJ2-5; D is unresolved. This CDR3 comprises 13 residues. From germline, CDR1 is SNHLY and CDR2 FYNNEI. V lost 6 bases, J lost 5 bases, and 13 bases lay in between. CDR3 sequence: CASSQGALETQYF. CDR3 coding DNA: TGTGCCAGCAGCCAAGGAGCACTGGAGACCCAGTACTTC.

This rearrangement joins TRBV20-1 to TRBJ2-7; D might be TRBD2 (6 bases). This CDR3 is built from 14 residues. Germline lookup yields CDR1 DFQATT and CDR2 SNEGSKA (reference sequence). V lost 3 bases and J 2 bases, leaving 14 bases between the germline ends. Here the CDR3 DNA reads TGCAGTGCTAGTGGAACTAGCTTAGCCTACGAGCAGTACTTC. Encoded protein: CSASGTSLAYEQYF.

For this clonotype: A junction end diverges from the germline sequence, so it may reflect a read error. The rearrangement joins TRBV7-8 to TRBJ1-1, with D unresolved. The CDR3 length is 13 residues. Per the germline V gene, CDR1 is SGHVS and CDR2 is FQNEAQ. The CDR3 nucleotides read TGTGACAGCAATTCACCCGTGAACACTGAAGCTTTCTTT. This encodes CDSNSPVNTEAFF.

The chain recombines TRBV20-1 with TRBJ2-6, with D possibly being TRBD1 or TRBD2 (6 bases each). Germline CDR1 reads DFQATT; CDR2 reads SNEGSKA (reference sequence). This CDR3 comprises 16 residues. V was shortened by 6 bases and J by 1 base, with 16 bases between the two germline ends. As DNA, the CDR3 is TGCAGTGCCGAGGGGGGAACCTGGTCTGGGGCCAACGTCCTGACTTTC. The encoded protein is CSAEGGTWSGANVLTF.

This chain links TRBV24-1 with TRBJ2-1, with 7 positions matching TRBD2. V lost 6 bases, J lost 0 bases, and 7 bases stayed unmatched. The CDR3 consists of 16 residues. Germline lookup yields CDR1 KGHDR and CDR2 SFDVKD. The CDR3 sequence is CATSSRAGLSYNEQFF. In nucleotides, the CDR3 is TGTGCCACCAGTTCACGAGCGGGACTCTCCTACAATGAGCAGTTCTTC.

In this sample, this clonotype turned up a few times. The chain employs TRBV7-2 and TRBJ1-1; no firm D call. V was trimmed by 5 bases and J by 5 bases, leaving 12 bases between them. This CDR3 contains 13 residues. CDR1 and CDR2 from the germline V gene are SGHTA and FQGNSA. CDR3 amino acids: CASSPTKGTEAFF. The CDR3 nucleotides read TGTGCCAGCAGCCCGACGAAGGGAACTGAAGCTTTCTTT.

V is TRBV12-3 or TRBV12-4 and J is TRBJ1-1; D is undetermined. The CDR3 has 14 residues. Deletions cut 7 bases from V and 0 bases from J, with 12 bases between. In DNA form, the CDR3 reads TGTGCCAGCACCCTAGGGCAGGTGAACACTGAAGCTTTCTTT. It specifies CASTLGQVNTEAFF.

This chain joins TRBV20-1 and TRBJ2-7, with 15 bases matching TRBD2. The CDR3 covers 14 residues. The germline CDR1 and CDR2 sequences are DFQATT and SNEGSKA (reference sequence). After removal of 6 bases from V and 6 bases from J, the junction contained 6 bases not matched to a gene. The CDR3 spells CSAAPGLAGGEQYF. DNA for the CDR3: TGCAGTGCGGCACCGGGACTAGCGGGAGGCGAGCAGTACTTC.

The gene calls are TRBV7-2 and TRBJ2-2, with D possibly being TRBD2 (5 bases). Germline CDR1 and CDR2: SGHTA and FQGNSA. The V gene lost 2 bases and the J gene lost 7 bases, with 8 bases spanning the gap. The CDR3 length is 13 residues. The CDR3 nucleotides are TGTGCCAGCAGCTTATCGGGGATCGGGGAGCTGTTTTTT. This encodes CASSLSGIGELFF.

The gene calls are TRBV20-1 and TRBJ2-7; D may be TRBD2 (5 bases). Germline V gene lookup returns CDR1 DFQATT and CDR2 SNEGSKA (reference sequence). This CDR3 spans 14 amino acids. Between the trimmed V and J ends, which lost 3 bases and 2 bases, there was a span of 14 bases. CDR3 loop: CSASRGAGPYEQYF. In nucleotides, the CDR3 is TGCAGTGCTAGTCGGGGAGCAGGTCCCTACGAGCAGTACTTC.

The chain is built from TRBV25-1 and TRBJ2-7; possible D gene TRBD1, 6 bases. Germline assignment: CDR1 MGHDK and CDR2 SYGVNS. V shed 9 bases and J shed 0 bases, with 12 bases lying between them. The CDR3 loop spans 13 amino acids. The CDR3 coding sequence is TGTGCCAGTGGGGGCGGAATCTCCTACGAGCAGTACTTC. As protein: CASGGGISYEQYF.

This clonotype was detected a few times. The V and J genes are TRBV7-3 and TRBJ1-6; tentatively, D is TRBD1 (5 bases). CDR3 length: 14 residues. V was trimmed by 0 bases and J by 7 bases, leaving 7 bases between them. Germline V CDR1 and CDR2: SGHTA, FQGTGA. The chain's CDR3 is CASSLTAGNSPLHF. In DNA form, the CDR3 reads TGTGCCAGCAGCTTAACGGCAGGGAATTCACCCCTCCACTTT.

The V and J genes are TRBV10-3 and TRBJ1-5; 8 bases fit TRBD1. The CDR3 spans 14 residues. In germline, CDR1 is ENHRY, CDR2 SYGVKD. V dropped 11 bases and J dropped 5; count of bases not matched to a gene: 11. The CDR3 coding sequence is TGTGCCTCCCGACCGACAGGGGAAGATCAGCCCCAGCATTTT. Protein: CASRPTGEDQPQHF.

This clonotype was seen only a few times. This sequence joins TRBV4-1 and TRBJ1-5; the D gene is possibly TRBD1 (5 bases). V lost 0 bases and J lost 7, with 13 bases in between. CDR1 MGHRA and CDR2 YSYEKL come from the germline V gene. The CDR3 length is 15 residues. In DNA form, the CDR3 reads TGCGCCAGCAGCCAAGATTGGGGGGGGGGACAGCCCCAGCATTTT. It codes for CASSQDWGGGQPQHF.